The sequence of this TCR beta chain was determined in a study of graft-versus-host responses after intestinal transplantation. Study context: Every recipient had anti-thymocyte globulin induction and approximately three years of tacrolimus plus steroids.

V lost 0 bases and J 4 bases, leaving 5 bases between the germline ends. The CDR3 runs 13 residues. Germline values: CDR1 SGHKS, CDR2 YYEKEE (reference sequence). Libraries were prepared by immunoSEQ multiplex PCR; TCRdb keeps only in-frame clonotypes and omits some of them. Here the sample spans 25,000 to 30,000 clones, 82% being singletons. Remarks on this clone: As yet, its antigen is unknown.

The material was unstimulated CD4+ T cells sorted from spleen or lymph node cells, obtained before intestinal transplant. The chain couples TRBV5-5 to TRBJ1-3; no clear D gene. This TCR came from a human donor who received an intestinal transplant. CDR3 amino acids: CASSLAKGNTIYF. CDR3 DNA: TGTGCCAGCAGCTTGGCCAAGGGAAACACCATATATTTT.